This T cell receptor (beta chain) stems from a study of blood T cell repertoires in COVID-19 (TCRdb year 2020). About the full investigation: Samples covering the acute and convalescent phases of COVID-19 were provided by collaborators in the United States, Italy and Spain. The material from the prospective study consisted of cDNA or gDNA derived from T cells, B-cell-depleted T cells, or PBMCs. The dataset comprised deeply sampled blood TCRbeta repertoires from subjects exposed to, actively infected with, or recovered from COVID-19. The repertoires were made available in a free public database intended to serve as a resource for research on the immune response to SARS-CoV-2. Samples were obtained from the ongoing ImmuneRACE study (first 160 participants) and from 1,254 subjects provided by 6 global collaborators. Nearly every sample came with metadata listing a de-identified subject ID, COVID-19 status, age in years and sex. Where available, HLA class I and class II types were taken from metadata supplied by the sample provider and were not determined by assay-based typing. What the work shows at the level of the full study, not this receptor alone: The quantity of clinical and demographic metadata differed by source and by participant and was supplied without curation.

Collaborating institutions collected whole blood in K2EDTA tubes following their own protocols. For TCRbeta analysis, collaborators shipped samples in one of three forms: frozen whole blood, isolated PBMCs, or DNA extracted from either of those sample types. For CDR1 and CDR2, the germline V gene lists MDHEN and SYDVKM. There are 12 amino acids in the CDR3, from cysteine to phenylalanine inclusive. The read is trimmed to its CDR3 DNA, 36 bases read in frame from base 1. Relative to germline, V is 2 bases shorter and J is 4 bases shorter, with 5 bases between their ends. The immunoSEQ Assay, a bias-controlled multiplex PCR, was used to amplify TCRbeta CDR3 regions from genomic DNA. The paper's processing steps were these. Nucleated cell counts per sample were estimated from amplification of reference gene primers within the assay. Sequence reads were collapsed and filtered to measure the absolute abundance of every unique TCRbeta CDR3 rearrangement. For each sample, productive Simpson clonality was calculated by taking the square root of Simpson's diversity index across productive rearrangements. The clones in this table, taken by TCRdb from immuneACCESS, are in-frame only. Not every clone is retained; where verified, under half of the shortfall comes from an unresolved V gene, and the cause of the rest is unknown. D and trimming come from the DNA, and the V and J calls and clone size come from that table. This sample lists approximately 300,000 clones; about 82% were detected once. Around 4% of the sample lies in the top ten.

This clone was seen just once. Which antigen it targets is not known. Base qualities are not recorded, but no much larger clone differs from it by a single base. The sample was peripheral blood. The chain uses TRBV28 and TRBJ1-2; no D segment can be confidently identified. This clonotype originated in a woman aged 50 to 65 with active or convalescent COVID-19. This receptor carries the CDR3 CASSLSSYGYTF. The DNA sequence is as follows: TGTGCCAGCAGTTTAAGCTCCTATGGCTACACCTTC.